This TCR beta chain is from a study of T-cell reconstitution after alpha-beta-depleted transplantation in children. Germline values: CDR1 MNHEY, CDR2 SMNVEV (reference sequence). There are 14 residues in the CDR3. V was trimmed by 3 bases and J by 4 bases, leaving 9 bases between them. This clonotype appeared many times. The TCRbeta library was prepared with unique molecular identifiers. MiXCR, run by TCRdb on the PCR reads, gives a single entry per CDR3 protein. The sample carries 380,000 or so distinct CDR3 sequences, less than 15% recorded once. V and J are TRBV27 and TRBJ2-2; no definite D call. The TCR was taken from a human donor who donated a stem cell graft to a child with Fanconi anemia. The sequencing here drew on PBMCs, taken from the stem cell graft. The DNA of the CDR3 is TGTGCCAGCAGTTTTCTCGGGCCCACCGGGGAGCTGTTTTTT. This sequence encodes CASSFLGPTGELFF.